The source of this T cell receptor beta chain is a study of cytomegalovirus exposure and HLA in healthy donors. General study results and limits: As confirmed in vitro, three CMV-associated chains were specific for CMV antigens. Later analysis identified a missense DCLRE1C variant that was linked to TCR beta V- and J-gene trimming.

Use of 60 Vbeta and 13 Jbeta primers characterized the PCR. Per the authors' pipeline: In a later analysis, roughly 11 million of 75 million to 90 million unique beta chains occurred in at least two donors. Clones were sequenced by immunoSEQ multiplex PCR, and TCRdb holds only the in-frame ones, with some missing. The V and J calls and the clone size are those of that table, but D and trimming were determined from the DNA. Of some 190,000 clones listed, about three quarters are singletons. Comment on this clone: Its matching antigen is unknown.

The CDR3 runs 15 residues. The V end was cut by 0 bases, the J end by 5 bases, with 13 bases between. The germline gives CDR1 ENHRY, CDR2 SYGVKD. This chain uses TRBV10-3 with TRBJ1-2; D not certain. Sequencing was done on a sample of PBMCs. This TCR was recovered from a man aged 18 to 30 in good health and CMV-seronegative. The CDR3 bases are TGTGCCATCAGTGAGTCGGTCGCGGGATTTTATGGCTACACCTTC. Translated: CAISESVAGFYGYTF.